These T cell receptor beta chains were read from a single sample in a study of CD8 T cells in Susac syndrome. Each CDR3 protein is one row after TCRdb ran MiXCR on the immunoSEQ multiplex PCR reads. The sample lists about 440,000 distinct CDR3 sequences; around 85% were seen once. The sequencing input was CD8+ T cells from PBMCs. The receptors stem from a human donor with multiple sclerosis. Each CDR3 is given with its conserved first and last residue.

v_call	j_call	cdr3_aa
TRBV12-3/TRBV12-4	TRBJ2-7	CASRPGTGGESYEQYF
TRBV27	TRBJ2-2	CASSSEEGTTGELFF
TRBV7-9	TRBJ2-7	CASSFPGGGDYEQYF
TRBV13	TRBJ1-1	CASSLGDPETWNTEAFF
TRBV2	TRBJ1-5	CASSEALPGQVDQPQHF
TRBV10-3	TRBJ2-1	CAISEFFPGGSYNEQFF
TRBV2	TRBJ2-7	CASKRGLADTYEQYF
TRBV6-2/TRBV6-3	TRBJ2-7	CASSYSPRAEMGDEQYF
TRBV29-1	TRBJ2-1	CSVEWPQGLPLLSYNEQFF
TRBV27	TRBJ2-1	CASGPPGNEQFF
TRBV11-2	TRBJ2-7	CASSLADSHYEQYF
TRBV10-3	TRBJ2-1	CAISDNIPSSEQFF
TRBV28	TRBJ2-1	CASRTGPGSRDEQFF
TRBV27	TRBJ1-5	CASSLSGQGHLSNQPQHF
TRBV29-1	TRBJ1-1	CSLSGPNTEAFF
TRBV12-3/TRBV12-4	TRBJ2-1	CASSSPGLAGENEQFF
TRBV30	TRBJ2-6	CAWTLGQPNGVLTF
TRBV24-1	TRBJ1-2	CATSDSRTYLFTGYTF
TRBV2	TRBJ2-3	CASSEALLRDPDTQYF
TRBV5-5	TRBJ2-7	CASSSEAAPAYEQYF
TRBV5-1	TRBJ2-7	CASSLHPTGASSYEQYF
TRBV28	TRBJ2-2	CASSPIPDRGRRTGELFF
TRBV28	TRBJ1-1	CASSGATGNTEAFF
TRBV9	TRBJ2-1	CASSVGWGDDEQFF
TRBV6-5	TRBJ2-1	CASSYQGRYNEQFF
TRBV30	TRBJ2-2	CAWSVPFSGQGVGGTGELFF
TRBV7-6	TRBJ2-7	CASSLAIGQNYEQYF
TRBV3-1	TRBJ2-5	CASSQKYDGGTQETQYF
TRBV3-1	TRBJ2-3	CASSPVARRGSTDTQYF
TRBV25-1	TRBJ1-2	CASRSWDGYTF
TRBV29-1	TRBJ2-3	CSVDSLAGASSTDTQYF
TRBV30	TRBJ1-6	CAWSVAVGNSPLHF
TRBV4-1	TRBJ1-1	CASSQNRGSDTEAFF
TRBV20-1	TRBJ2-1	CSARDLSGSLNEQFF
TRBV2	TRBJ2-2	CASPLAGTGELFF